This TCR beta chain was sequenced for a study of PD-1 blockade in classical Hodgkin lymphoma. Here immunoSEQ multiplex PCR was the method, and the copy in TCRdb shows in-frame clones only, minus some. The table shows about 98,000 clones, with about four fifths occurring only once. Germline V lookup: CDR1 LNHDA, CDR2 SQIVND (reference sequence). Trimming removed 7 bases from V and 5 bases from J, with 14 bases in between. This CDR3 region has 13 residues. No patient escaped relapse after autologous stem cell transplantation, and brentuximab vedotin exposure varied. This sequence was found in a human donor with classical Hodgkin lymphoma. This specimen was peripheral blood mononuclear cells (PBMCs), taken before the second cycle of nivolumab. The chain joins TRBV19 to TRBJ1-1; D is unclear. This CDR3 is CASKVTAGTEAFF. Here the CDR3 DNA reads TGTGCCAGTAAGGTCACCGCGGGGACTGAAGCTTTCTTT.